A selection of T cell receptor beta chains follows, all from one sample in a study of shared clonotypes between healthy human individuals. Clones were sequenced by immunoSEQ multiplex PCR, and TCRdb holds only the in-frame ones, with some missing. The table has 2 million to 3 million clones, 93% seen once; the top ten hold 0.35% to 0.45%. The sample consisted of naive CD4+ T cells from PBMCs. Receptor source: a man between 18 and 29 years old in good health. Some clones in this sample may be carry-over from other donors' samples. The CDR3 runs from the conserved cysteine through the conserved F or W. A D gene is named only where the DNA matches it firmly. Part of the rows lack a size; the others show once, few, many or a class for expanded clones.

v_call	d_call	j_call	clone_size	cdr3_aa	cdr3_nt
TRBV5-4	-	TRBJ2-1	-	CASRKKGDTPYNEQFF	TGTGCCAGCAGAAAAAAAGGGGACACCCCCTACAATGAGCAGTTCTTC
TRBV28	-	TRBJ1-1	-	CASSSLPVAFF	TGTGCCAGCAGTTCCCTTCCTGTAGCTTTCTTT
TRBV7-3	-	TRBJ2-3	-	CASSWDQSTDTQYF	TGTGCCAGCAGCTGGGACCAAAGCACAGATACGCAGTATTTT
TRBV6-1	-	TRBJ2-1	-	CASTQTRDSYNEQFF	TGTGCCAGCACCCAAACCAGGGATTCCTACAATGAGCAGTTCTTC
TRBV5-1	TRBD1	TRBJ1-1	-	CASSLPRTGTNTEAFF	TGCGCCAGCAGCCTACCCAGGACAGGAACGAACACTGAAGCTTTCTTT
TRBV18	-	TRBJ1-1	-	CASSPDGSSEAFF	TGTGCCAGCTCACCCGATGGGAGCTCTGAAGCTTTCTTT
TRBV10-2	TRBD1	TRBJ2-3	-	CASTRWVGGTGAKDTQYF	TGCGCCAGCACTCGGTGGGTTGGGGGGACAGGGGCGAAGGATACGCAGTATTTT
TRBV7-3	-	TRBJ2-1	-	CASSFGGSGRNEQFF	TGTGCCAGCAGCTTTGGAGGGAGTGGAAGGAATGAGCAGTTCTTC
TRBV7-8	TRBD1	TRBJ1-3	-	CASSRDRGGNTIYF	TGTGCCAGCAGCCGAGACAGGGGAGGAAACACCATATATTTT
TRBV7-6	-	TRBJ2-1	-	CASSSPSGGSSYNEQFF	TGTGCCAGCAGCTCCCCCTCTGGGGGTTCGTCCTACAATGAGCAGTTCTTC
TRBV18	-	TRBJ1-3	-	CASSPRAGISSGNTIYF	TGTGCCAGCTCACCACGGGCTGGGATTTCCTCTGGAAACACCATATATTTT
TRBV29-1	TRBD1	TRBJ1-3	-	CSARTGGNRVGNTIYF	TGCAGCGCCAGGACAGGGGGCAATCGAGTTGGAAACACCATATATTTT
TRBV30	-	TRBJ1-5	few	CAWSAGFGGNQPQHF	TGTGCCTGGAGTGCTGGGTTCGGGGGTAATCAGCCCCAGCATTTT
TRBV28	TRBD2	TRBJ2-7	-	CASSSSGTSGTTYEQYF	TGTGCCAGCAGTTCCTCCGGGACTAGCGGGACGACCTACGAGCAGTACTTC
TRBV5-1	TRBD1	TRBJ2-7	once	CASSLRDRITIYEQYF	TGCGCCAGCAGCCTCCGGGACAGGATTACTATCTACGAGCAGTACTTC
TRBV30	-	TRBJ1-5	-	CAWSDMYPGNQPQHF	TGTGCCTGGAGTGACATGTACCCGGGCAATCAGCCCCAGCATTTT
TRBV5-1	-	TRBJ2-2	-	CASSLNLANTGELFF	TGCGCCAGCAGCTTAAACTTGGCGAACACCGGGGAGCTGTTTTTT
TRBV19	-	TRBJ1-1	-	CASSIYLVMNTEAFF	TGTGCCAGTAGTATTTATCTGGTCATGAACACTGAAGCTTTCTTT
TRBV6-5	TRBD1	TRBJ2-5	-	CASSYANRDRVREQYF	TGTGCCAGCAGTTACGCGAACCGGGACAGGGTCCGTGAGCAGTACTTC
TRBV27	-	TRBJ1-1	once	CASATANTEAFF	TGTGCCAGCGCCACAGCGAACACTGAAGCTTTCTTT
TRBV14	-	TRBJ1-1	-	CASSRSARTEAFF	TGTGCCAGCAGCCGGTCGGCGAGAACTGAAGCTTTCTTT
TRBV7-3	-	TRBJ2-2	-	CASSKGEAGELFF	TGTGCCAGCAGCAAAGGAGAGGCCGGGGAGCTGTTTTTT
TRBV27	TRBD1	TRBJ1-1	-	CASTRQGASTEAFF	TGTGCCAGCACCCGACAGGGGGCGAGCACTGAAGCTTTCTTT
TRBV4-1	-	TRBJ2-7	-	CASSQDLRWYEQYF	TGCGCCAGCAGCCAAGATCTACGATGGTACGAGCAGTACTTC
TRBV7-3	-	TRBJ2-5	-	CASSPGQTYQETQYF	TGTGCCAGCAGCCCCGGGCAAACTTACCAAGAGACCCAGTACTTC
TRBV27	-	TRBJ1-1	-	CASSLSGTMNTEAFF	TGTGCCAGCAGTTTATCTGGGACCATGAACACTGAAGCTTTCTTT
TRBV7-3	-	TRBJ1-1	-	CASSFAGTLNTEAFF	TGTGCCAGCAGCTTCGCCGGGACCTTGAACACTGAAGCTTTCTTT
TRBV2	-	TRBJ1-2	-	CASRFDRGTNYGYTF	TGTGCCAGCAGGTTTGACAGAGGAACTAACTATGGCTACACCTTC
TRBV18	-	TRBJ1-2	-	CASHALGGAENYGYTF	TGTGCCAGCCACGCACTAGGAGGGGCAGAGAACTATGGCTACACCTTC
TRBV27	-	TRBJ1-2	-	CASSPGPGRLSTF	TGTGCCAGCAGTCCCGGCCCAGGTAGACTGTCCACCTTC
TRBV5-1	TRBD1	TRBJ1-5	once	CASSLDPGGNQPQHF	TGCGCCAGCAGCTTGGACCCAGGGGGTAATCAGCCCCAGCATTTT
TRBV7-3	TRBD1	TRBJ2-1	-	CASSSFGQGDEQFF	TGTGCCAGCAGCTCCTTTGGACAGGGCGATGAGCAGTTCTTC
TRBV5-1	TRBD1	TRBJ2-7	-	CASSAWTGGSYEQYF	TGCGCCAGCAGCGCCTGGACAGGGGGCTCCTACGAGCAGTACTTC
TRBV4-1	TRBD2	TRBJ2-7	-	CASSQGLAEIYEQYF	TGCGCCAGCAGCCAAGGGCTAGCGGAGATCTACGAGCAGTACTTC
TRBV5-4	-	TRBJ2-3	-	CASRETGAPSTDTQYF	TGTGCCAGCAGGGAGACGGGGGCGCCCAGCACAGATACGCAGTATTTT
TRBV30	TRBD2	TRBJ2-5	-	CAWSNGGGEETQYF	TGTGCCTGGAGTAACGGGGGAGGGGAAGAGACCCAGTACTTC
TRBV19	-	TRBJ1-5	-	CASNSMGVGNQPQHF	TGTGCCAGTAACTCAATGGGGGTAGGCAATCAGCCCCAGCATTTT
TRBV6-5	-	TRBJ2-5	-	CASSYSRSQETQYF	TGTGCCAGCAGTTACTCCAGGAGCCAAGAGACCCAGTACTTC
TRBV19	-	TRBJ1-1	-	CASSIDKGMNTEAFF	TGTGCCAGTAGTATAGATAAGGGGATGAACACTGAAGCTTTCTTT
TRBV5-1	-	TRBJ2-3	-	CASSLDSFTGPDTQYF	TGCGCCAGCAGCTTGGACTCCTTTACCGGTCCAGATACGCAGTATTTT
TRBV14	-	TRBJ2-5	-	CASSQELGGVQYF	TGTGCCAGCAGCCAAGAACTAGGAGGGGTGCAGTACTTC
TRBV4-2	TRBD1	TRBJ1-2	-	CASSQGTGGNYGYTF	TGTGCCAGCAGCCAAGGGACAGGGGGAAACTATGGCTACACCTTC
TRBV5-4	-	TRBJ1-5	few	CASSLEQGVQPQHF	TGTGCCAGCAGCTTGGAACAGGGTGTTCAGCCCCAGCATTTT
TRBV30	-	TRBJ2-7	-	CAWSVLADSYEQYF	TGTGCCTGGAGTGTGTTAGCGGACTCCTACGAGCAGTACTTC
TRBV30	-	TRBJ2-2	-	CAWRPPGGTGELFF	TGTGCCTGGAGGCCCCCAGGCGGGACCGGGGAGCTGTTTTTT
TRBV11-2	TRBD2	TRBJ2-1	-	CASSSASLAGGLNEQFF	TGTGCCAGCAGCTCAGCAAGCCTAGCGGGAGGGCTGAATGAGCAGTTCTTC
TRBV30	-	TRBJ2-5	-	CAWSQSQETQYF	TGTGCCTGGAGTCAGAGCCAAGAGACCCAGTACTTC
TRBV5-4	-	TRBJ2-5	-	CASSRTVQETQYF	TGTGCCAGCAGCCGGACAGTTCAAGAGACCCAGTACTTC
TRBV6-5	-	TRBJ2-6	once	CASSYLGGPGANVLTF	TGTGCCAGCAGTTATCTAGGGGGTCCCGGGGCCAACGTCCTGACTTTC
TRBV4-1	-	TRBJ1-6	-	CASSRLSSYNSPLHF	TGCGCCAGCAGCCGACTAAGCTCCTATAATTCACCCCTCCACTTT
TRBV7-2	TRBD1	TRBJ1-1	-	CASSSRSRGPNTEAFF	TGTGCCAGCAGCTCACGGTCGAGGGGGCCGAACACTGAAGCTTTCTTT
TRBV27	-	TRBJ2-7	once	CASSPISLFSVYEQYF	TGTGCCAGCAGTCCAATATCCCTTTTTTCCGTTTACGAGCAGTACTTC
TRBV18	-	TRBJ1-4	-	CASSPLTGINEKLFF	TGTGCCAGCTCACCCCTAACAGGGATCAATGAAAAACTGTTTTTT
TRBV27	TRBD2	TRBJ2-1	-	CASSLSTSGQSSYNEQFF	TGTGCCAGCAGTTTATCTACTAGCGGGCAGAGCTCCTACAATGAGCAGTTCTTC
TRBV27	-	TRBJ2-7	once	CASSFLGGRAVGEQYF	TGTGCCAGCAGTTTCTTAGGGGGGAGGGCCGTAGGGGAGCAGTACTTC
TRBV5-1	TRBD1	TRBJ2-1	once	CASSPTGGPTVYNEQFF	TGCGCCAGCAGCCCAACAGGGGGTCCCACGGTTTACAATGAGCAGTTCTTC
TRBV10-3	-	TRBJ2-7	-	CAISLPTDSYEQYF	TGTGCCATCAGCCTCCCGACGGACTCCTACGAGCAGTACTTC
TRBV28	-	TRBJ2-7	-	CASSLTGLSYEQYF	TGTGCCAGCAGTTTAACAGGGCTCTCCTACGAGCAGTACTTC